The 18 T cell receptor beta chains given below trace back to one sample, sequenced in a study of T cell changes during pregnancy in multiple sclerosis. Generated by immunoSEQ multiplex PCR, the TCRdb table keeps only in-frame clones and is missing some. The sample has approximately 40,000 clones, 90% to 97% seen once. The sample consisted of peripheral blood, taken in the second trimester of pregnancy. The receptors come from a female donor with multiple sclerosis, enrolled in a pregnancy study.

CDR3 loop: CASSSGPYSNQPQHF. The CDR3 DNA is TGTGCCAGCAGTTCAGGGCCTTATAGCAATCAGCCCCAGCATTTT. The chain has TRBV6-5 and TRBJ1-5, with D tentatively TRBD1 (5 bases). This CDR3 is built from 15 residues. Germline values: CDR1 MNHEY, CDR2 SVGAGI. V dropped 4 bases and J dropped 0 bases, with 10 bases sitting between them.

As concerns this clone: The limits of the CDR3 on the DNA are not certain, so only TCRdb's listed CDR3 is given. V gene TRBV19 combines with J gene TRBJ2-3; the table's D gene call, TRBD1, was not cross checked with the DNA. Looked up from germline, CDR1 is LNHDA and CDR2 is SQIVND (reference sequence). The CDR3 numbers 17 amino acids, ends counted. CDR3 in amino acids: CASSLTFGTGITDTQYF.

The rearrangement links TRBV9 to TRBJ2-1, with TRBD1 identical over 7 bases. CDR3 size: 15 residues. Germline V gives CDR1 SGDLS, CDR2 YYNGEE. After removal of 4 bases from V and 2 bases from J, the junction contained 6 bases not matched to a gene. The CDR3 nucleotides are TGTGCCAGCAGCACCTCCGGGACAGCCTACAATGAGCAGTTCTTC. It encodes CASSTSGTAYNEQFF.

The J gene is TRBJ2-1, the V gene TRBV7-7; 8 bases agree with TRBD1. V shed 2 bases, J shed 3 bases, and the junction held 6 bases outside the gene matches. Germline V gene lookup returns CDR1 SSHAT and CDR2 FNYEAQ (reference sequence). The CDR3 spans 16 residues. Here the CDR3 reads CASSLSPGGGYNEQFF. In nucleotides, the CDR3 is TGTGCCAGCAGCTTAAGTCCAGGGGGCGGCTACAATGAGCAGTTCTTC.

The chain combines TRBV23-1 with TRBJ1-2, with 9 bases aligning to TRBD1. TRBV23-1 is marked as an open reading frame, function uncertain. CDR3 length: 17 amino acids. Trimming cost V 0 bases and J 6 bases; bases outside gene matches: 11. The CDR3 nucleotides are TGCGCCAGCAGTCAATCGAGGACAGGGGTGTTTTTTCATGGCTACACCTTC. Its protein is CASSQSRTGVFFHGYTF.

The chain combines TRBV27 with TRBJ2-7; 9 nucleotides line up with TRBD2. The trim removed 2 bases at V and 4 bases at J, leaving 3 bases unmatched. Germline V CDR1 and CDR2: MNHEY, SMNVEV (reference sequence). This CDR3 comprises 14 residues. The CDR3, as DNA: TGTGCCAGCAGTTTACTAGCGGGATCTTACGAGCAGTACTTC. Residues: CASSLLAGSYEQYF.

The CDR3 region is CASSEGQSYGYTF. The CDR3 bases are TGTGCCAGCAGCGAGGGACAGTCCTATGGCTACACCTTC. The chain links TRBV9 to TRBJ1-2; 7 bases are shared with TRBD1. With 3 bases clipped from V and 4 bases from J, the junction kept 3 bases outside the gene matches. This CDR3 region has 13 residues. In germline, CDR1 is SGDLS, CDR2 YYNGEE.

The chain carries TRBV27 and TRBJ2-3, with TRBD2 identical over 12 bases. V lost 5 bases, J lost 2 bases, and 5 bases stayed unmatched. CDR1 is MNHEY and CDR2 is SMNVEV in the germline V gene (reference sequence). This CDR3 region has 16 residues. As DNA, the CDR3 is TGTGCCAGCAGTCTCAGGACTAGCGGGGTCACAGATACGCAGTATTTT. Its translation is CASSLRTSGVTDTQYF.

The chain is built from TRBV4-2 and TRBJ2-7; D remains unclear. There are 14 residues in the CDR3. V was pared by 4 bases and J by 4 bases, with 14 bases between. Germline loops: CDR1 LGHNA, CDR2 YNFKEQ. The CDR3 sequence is CASSPRGDPYEQYF. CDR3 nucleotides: TGTGCCAGCAGCCCCCGAGGAGATCCATACGAGCAGTACTTC.

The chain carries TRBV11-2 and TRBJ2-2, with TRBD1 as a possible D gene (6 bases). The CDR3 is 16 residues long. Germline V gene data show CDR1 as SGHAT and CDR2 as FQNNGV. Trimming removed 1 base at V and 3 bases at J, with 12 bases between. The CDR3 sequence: CASSLGYREDTGELFF. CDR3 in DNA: TGTGCCAGCAGCTTAGGATACAGGGAAGACACCGGGGAGCTGTTTTTT.

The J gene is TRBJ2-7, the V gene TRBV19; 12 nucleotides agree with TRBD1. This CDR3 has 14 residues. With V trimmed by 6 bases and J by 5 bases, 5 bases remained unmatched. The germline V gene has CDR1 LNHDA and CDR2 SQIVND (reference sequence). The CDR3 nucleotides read TGTGCCAGTAGGGGACAGGGGGCGATCCACGAGCAGTACTTC. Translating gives CASRGQGAIHEQYF.

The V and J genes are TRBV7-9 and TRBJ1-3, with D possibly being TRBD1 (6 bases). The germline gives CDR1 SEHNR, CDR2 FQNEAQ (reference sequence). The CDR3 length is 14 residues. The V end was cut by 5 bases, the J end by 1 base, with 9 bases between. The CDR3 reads CASSPRGSGNTIYF. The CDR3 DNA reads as TGTGCCAGCAGCCCCAGGGGTTCTGGAAACACCATATATTTT.

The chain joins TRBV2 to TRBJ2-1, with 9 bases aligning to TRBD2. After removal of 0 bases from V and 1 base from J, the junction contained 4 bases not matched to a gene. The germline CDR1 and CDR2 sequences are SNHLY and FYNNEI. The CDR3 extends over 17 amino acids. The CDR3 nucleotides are TGTGCCAGCAGTGAAGCGGTGCTAGCGGGATCCTACAATGAGCAGTTCTTC. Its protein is CASSEAVLAGSYNEQFF.

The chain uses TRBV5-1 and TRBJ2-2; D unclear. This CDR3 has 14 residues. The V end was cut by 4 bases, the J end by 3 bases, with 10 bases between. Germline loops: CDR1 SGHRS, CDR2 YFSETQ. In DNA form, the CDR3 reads TGCGCCAGCAGCCCGGGTTGGGACACCGGGGAGCTGTTTTTT. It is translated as CASSPGWDTGELFF. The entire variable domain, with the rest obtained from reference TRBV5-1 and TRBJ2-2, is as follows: KAGVTQTPRYLIKTRGQQVTLSCSPISGHRSVSWYQQTPGQGLQFLFEYFSETQRNKGNFPGRFSGRQFSNSRSEMNVSTLELGDSALYLCASSPGWDTGELFFGEGSRLTVL.

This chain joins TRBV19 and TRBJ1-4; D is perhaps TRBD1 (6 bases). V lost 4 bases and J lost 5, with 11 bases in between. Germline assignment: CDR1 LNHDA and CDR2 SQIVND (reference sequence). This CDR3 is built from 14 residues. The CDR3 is CASSTGQANEKLFF. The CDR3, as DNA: TGTGCCAGTAGTACGGGACAAGCAAATGAAAAACTGTTTTTT.

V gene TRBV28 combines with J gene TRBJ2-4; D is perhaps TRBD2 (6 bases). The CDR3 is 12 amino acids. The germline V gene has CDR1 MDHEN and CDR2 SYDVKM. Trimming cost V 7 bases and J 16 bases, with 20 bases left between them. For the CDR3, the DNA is TGTGCCAGCATCATGGGACTCCCGTGGTTTTACTTC. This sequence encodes CASIMGLPWFYF. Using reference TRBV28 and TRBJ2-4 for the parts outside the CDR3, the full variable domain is DVKVTQSSRYLVKRTGEKVFLECVQDMDHENMFWYRQDPGLGLRLIYFSYDVKMKEKGDIPEGYSVSREKKERFSLILESASTNQTSMYLCASIMGLPWFYFGAGTRLSVL.

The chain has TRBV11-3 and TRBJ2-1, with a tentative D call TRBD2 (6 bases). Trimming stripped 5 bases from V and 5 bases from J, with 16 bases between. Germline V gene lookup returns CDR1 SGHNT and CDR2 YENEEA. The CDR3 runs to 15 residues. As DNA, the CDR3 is TGTGCCAGCAGCCAGGGACTGCGAACGGACAATGAGCAGTTCTTC. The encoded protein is CASSQGLRTDNEQFF.

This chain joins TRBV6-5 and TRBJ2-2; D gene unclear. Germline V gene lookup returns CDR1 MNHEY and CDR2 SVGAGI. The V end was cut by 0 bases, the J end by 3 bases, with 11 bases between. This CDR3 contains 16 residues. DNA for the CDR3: TGTGCCAGCAGTTACTCGAACTACCCAGACACCGGGGAGCTGTTTTTT. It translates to CASSYSNYPDTGELFF.